Listed below are T cell receptor beta chains from one sample, sequenced in a study of blood T cell repertoires in COVID-19. Profiling relied on immunoSEQ multiplex PCR, and the TCRdb table lists in-frame clones only, not all of them. This repertoire shows some 250,000 clones, about 90% found once; its top ten account for 7.2%. The specimen sequenced was peripheral blood. Source of these receptors: a man aged 55 to 70 who had recovered from COVID-19. CDR3s leave out the opening cysteine and the closing phenylalanine or tryptophan. D genes are given only for firm matches.

CDR3 length	V gene	D gene	CDR3 protein
14	TRBV3-1/TRBV3-2	.	ASSQGPFIRGTEAF
12	TRBV6-1	.	ASSEIRPGDTQY
14	TRBV18	TRBD2	ASSTTGGISSYEQY
15	TRBV2	TRBD1	ASSEEGQGSFNYGYT
11	TRBV6-5	.	ASWRGFQETQY
14	TRBV7-6	TRBD2	ASSPQSGDFSYEQY
13	TRBV24-1	.	ATSNFVLRTDTQY
15	TRBV30	TRBD1	AWSVARTGHSGNTIY
12	TRBV5-1	TRBD2	ASSFSGGHYEQY
12	TRBV15	.	ATSRDWATDTQY
14	TRBV6-5	.	ASSSGKTQNTGELF
15	TRBV7-9	.	ASSPLTGPSGANVLT
13	TRBV6-6	.	ASSYTGISNQPQH
13	TRBV6-1	.	ASSEFGVVYETQY
12	TRBV29-1	.	SVRDGVRFDGYT
12	TRBV24-1	.	ATSENKGADTQY
15	TRBV5-1	TRBD1	ASSFQGVRAVAETQY
10	TRBV27	.	ASSFRFDTQY
12	TRBV19	.	ASRGGVNTGELF
16	TRBV2	TRBD1	ASSVEGGAVRVDYGYT
13	TRBV10-3	.	AIRAGRGAGEKLF
12	TRBV14	TRBD1	ASSLGQDTGELF
15	TRBV7-6	.	ASSLTLIMQGRETQY
13	TRBV11-2	.	ASSLGTGATDTQY
13	TRBV9	TRBD1	ASSRRTGTNTEAF
13	TRBV10-2	.	ASSESLASTDTQY
13	TRBV11-2	.	ASSSMGLNTGELF
12	TRBV24-1	.	ATSDWTRAETQY
14	TRBV6-1	.	ASSERPRDFLNEQF
10	TRBV19	.	ASSMAGEGYT
13	TRBV5-5	.	ASSFEPNFSYEQY
13	TRBV6-5	.	ASRRISRAGSELF
12	TRBV6-2/TRBV6-3	.	ASSPVGSNQPQH
14	TRBV9	TRBD2	ASSITSGGYTGELF
13	TRBV6-4	.	ASSPEPGNNTEAF
14	TRBV7-9	TRBD2	ASSLLMTGGVDTQY
11	TRBV29-1	.	SVEVDREEKLF
15	TRBV5-1	TRBD2	ASSLSGSSGVANEQF
12	TRBV19	TRBD1	ASSPSDRDNEQF
14	TRBV5-1	TRBD1	ASSVGTGATTDTQY
13	TRBV5-1	.	ASSWGYGGNEKLF
9	TRBV6-6	.	ASSSFYEQY
12	TRBV6-5	TRBD1	ASSITGATYEQY
13	TRBV3-1/TRBV3-2	TRBD1	ASSHFGDRVREQY
14	TRBV20-1	TRBD1	SASIWGQEKYNEQF
12	TRBV5-1	TRBD1	ASSARQGYGIQY
13	TRBV4-2	TRBD1	ASSPPPGQYYGYT
15	TRBV7-2	TRBD1	ASSLARQGAGTDTQY
10	TRBV4-1	.	ASRGQSYEQY
13	TRBV7-2	TRBD2	ASRLAGGNAYEQY
14	TRBV10-3	.	ATLENSGTISYGYT
10	TRBV5-1	.	ASSLGQYEQY
11	TRBV5-4	.	ASSFGRGETQY